The T cell receptor (beta chain) under discussion was sequenced for a study of shared clonotypes between healthy human individuals. Germline V CDR1 and CDR2: SGHTS, YDEGEE. Trimming pared 4 bases from V and 7 bases from J, leaving 12 bases between. The CDR3 extends over 13 amino acids. The sample holds many counts of this clone. Profiled with immunoSEQ multiplex PCR; TCRdb holds only in-frame clones, not every one. Counted here are some 1 million clones, approximately 68% occurring once; the ten biggest clones make up about 1.5%. V gene TRBV5-8 combines with J gene TRBJ1-5, with a tentative D call TRBD1 (5 bases). This receptor was obtained from a man between 18 and 35 years old in good health. Input material: memory CD4+ T cells sorted from blood. Subset: CD45RA-negative fraction. The chain's CDR3 is CASSRGLVQPQHF. In nucleotides, the CDR3 is TGTGCCAGCAGCCGGGGCTTGGTCCAGCCCCAGCATTTT.